This TCR beta chain was obtained from a study of response to subunit inactivated influenza vaccine. V shed 5 bases, J shed 5 bases, and the junction held 13 bases outside the gene matches. This CDR3 region has 15 residues. The V gene's germline CDR1 is DFQATT and CDR2 SNEGSKA (reference sequence). Study-level points and caveats: Seasonal influenza vaccination, on each occasion, was suggested by the authors to recruit few new T cells.

This clonotype was counted between two and nine times. Its specificity is unknown. TCRdb reprocessed the RT-PCR reads with MiXCR, giving one entry per CDR3 protein. This table holds about 500,000 distinct CDR3 sequences, 16% found once. This material consisted of CD4+ T cells sorted from PBMCs, taken 23 months after vaccination. This TCR was recovered from a man in his fifties or sixties who received an inactivated influenza vaccine. The chain has TRBV20-1 and TRBJ1-1; 8 positions agree with TRBD1. CDR3 amino acids: CSALGFDRGGTEAFF. The CDR3 region has the DNA TGCAGTGCTCTAGGATTCGACAGGGGTGGAACTGAAGCTTTCTTT.